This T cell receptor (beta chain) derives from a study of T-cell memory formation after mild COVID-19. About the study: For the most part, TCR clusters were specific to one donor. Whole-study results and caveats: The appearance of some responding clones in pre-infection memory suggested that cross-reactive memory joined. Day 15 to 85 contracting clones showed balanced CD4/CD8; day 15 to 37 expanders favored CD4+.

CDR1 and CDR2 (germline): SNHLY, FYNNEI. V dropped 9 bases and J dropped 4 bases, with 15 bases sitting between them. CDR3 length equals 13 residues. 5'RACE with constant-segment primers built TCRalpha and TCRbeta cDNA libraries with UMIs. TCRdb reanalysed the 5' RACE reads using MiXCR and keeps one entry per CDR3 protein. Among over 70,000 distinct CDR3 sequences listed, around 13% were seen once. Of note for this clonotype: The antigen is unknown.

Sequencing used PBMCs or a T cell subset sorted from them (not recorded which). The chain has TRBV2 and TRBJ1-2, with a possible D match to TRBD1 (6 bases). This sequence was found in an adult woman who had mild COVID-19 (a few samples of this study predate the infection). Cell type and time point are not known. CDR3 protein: CARRGVDGYGYTF. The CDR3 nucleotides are TGTGCCAGAAGGGGGGTGGACGGCTATGGCTACACCTTC.